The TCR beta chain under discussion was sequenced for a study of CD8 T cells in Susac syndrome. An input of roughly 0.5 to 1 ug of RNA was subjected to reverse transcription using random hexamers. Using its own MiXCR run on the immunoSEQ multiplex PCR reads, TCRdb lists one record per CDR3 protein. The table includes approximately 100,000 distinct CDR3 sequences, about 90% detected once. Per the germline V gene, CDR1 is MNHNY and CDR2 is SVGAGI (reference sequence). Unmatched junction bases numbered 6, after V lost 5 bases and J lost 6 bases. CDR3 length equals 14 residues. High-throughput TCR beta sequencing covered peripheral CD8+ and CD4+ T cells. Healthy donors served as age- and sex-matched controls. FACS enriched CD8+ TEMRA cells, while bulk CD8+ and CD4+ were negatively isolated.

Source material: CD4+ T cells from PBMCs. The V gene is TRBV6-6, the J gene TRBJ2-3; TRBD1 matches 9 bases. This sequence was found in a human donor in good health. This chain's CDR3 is CASSRDRDVDTQYF. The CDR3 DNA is TGTGCCAGCAGTCGGGACAGGGACGTCGATACGCAGTATTTT.